The 27 T cell receptor beta chains presented below share a single source sample, sequenced in a study of T cells after yellow fever vaccination. TCRdb passed the 5' RACE reads through MiXCR, listing each CDR3 protein once. This sample has approximately 610,000 distinct CDR3 sequences, with about a sixth found just once. The sequences come from PBMCs, collected 4 to 6 days after the first yellow fever vaccination. These receptors originate from a man aged 18 to 35 who received the YFV17D yellow fever vaccine.

The chain uses TRBV7-9 and TRBJ1-1; tentatively, D is TRBD1 (6 bases). Trimming pared 5 bases from V and 6 bases from J, leaving 13 bases between. The length of the CDR3 is 13 residues. Germline V gene data show CDR1 as SEHNR and CDR2 as FQNEAQ (reference sequence). The CDR3 here is CASSPQGLAEAFF. The DNA of the CDR3 is TGTGCCAGCAGCCCACAGGGCCTCGCTGAAGCTTTCTTT.

The V and J genes are TRBV12-3 or TRBV12-4 and TRBJ2-1, with D unclear. CDR3 length equals 14 residues. V dropped 3 bases and J dropped 5 bases, with 11 bases sitting between them. The CDR3 DNA follows: TGTGCCAGCAGTTTCCCTACCATAGACAATGAGCAGTTCTTC. Translation: CASSFPTIDNEQFF.

This clonotype came up a few times. This sequence joins TRBV21-1 and TRBJ2-2. TRBV21-1 is labeled a pseudogene. The CDR3 contains 13 residues. The CDR3 DNA sequence: TGTGCCAGCAGCAAAAGGGTCACCGGGGAGCTGTTTTTT. It specifies CASSKRVTGELFF.

This clonotype was counted at least ten times. J is TRBJ2-3 and V is TRBV4-3; possibly TRBD2 for D (5 bases). This CDR3 region has 15 residues. The V end lost 3 bases, the J end lost 8 bases, and 18 bases lay between the germline ends. Germline V lookup: CDR1 LGHNA, CDR2 YSLEER. CDR3 sequence: CASSQSGGFYGTQYF. In nucleotides, the CDR3 is TGCGCCAGCAGCCAGTCAGGCGGGTTCTACGGTACGCAGTATTTT.

The rearrangement links TRBV6-2 or TRBV6-3 to TRBJ2-3; perhaps TRBD2 as D (7 bases). V was shortened by 7 bases and J by 4 bases, with 18 bases between the two germline ends. CDR3 length equals 15 residues. CDR1 and CDR2 (germline): MNHEY, SVGEGT. The CDR3 DNA reads as TGTGCCAGCATCAAGGGAGGGGGAGGCGCAGATACGCAGTATTTT. It codes for CASIKGGGGADTQYF.

The rearrangement uses TRBV20-1 and TRBJ1-5; D is unresolved. The V end lost 4 bases, the J end lost 2 bases, and 12 bases lay between the germline ends. The germline CDR1 and CDR2 sequences are DFQATT and SNEGSKA (reference sequence). The CDR3 has 14 residues. CDR3 sequence: CSATHPAGNQPQHF. The CDR3 region has the DNA TGCAGTGCTACCCACCCCGCTGGCAATCAGCCCCAGCATTTT.

This clonotype has at least ten counts. The chain joins TRBV28 to TRBJ1-5; a possible D gene is TRBD1 (6 bases). V lost 2 bases, J lost 7 bases, and 9 bases lay in between. Germline V lookup: CDR1 MDHEN, CDR2 SYDVKM. The CDR3 sequence is 13 residues long. The CDR3 sequence: CASSLEGQQPQHF. The CDR3, as DNA: TGTGCCAGCAGTTTAGAGGGACAACAGCCCCAGCATTTT.

This clonotype was found a few times. The chain recombines TRBV28 with TRBJ2-1; a possible D gene is TRBD2 (5 bases). Per the germline V gene, CDR1 is MDHEN and CDR2 is SYDVKM. Between the trimmed V and J ends, which lost 6 bases and 9 bases, there was a span of 18 bases. This CDR3 spans 14 amino acids. In DNA form, the CDR3 reads TGTGCCAGCAGCCCTCTTTATCGGGGTGGTGAGCAGTTCTTC. Translating gives CASSPLYRGGEQFF.

This clonotype was observed a handful of times. This chain uses TRBV5-1 with TRBJ2-7; D might be TRBD1 (5 bases). This CDR3 is built from 14 residues. V shed 4 bases and J shed 3 bases, with 14 bases lying between them. Germline V CDR1 and CDR2: SGHRS, YFSETQ. The CDR3 nucleotides are TGCGCCAGCAGCACAGGTTATTCGGACTACGAGCAGTACTTC. It translates to CASSTGYSDYEQYF.

V usage is TRBV24-1 and J usage is TRBJ2-1; 12 positions agree with TRBD1. V gave up 4 bases and J gave up 2 bases; unmatched junction bases: 5. The CDR3 length is 17 residues. Germline CDR1 KGHDR, CDR2 SFDVKD. CDR3 loop: CATSDAGTGGAYNEQFF. In DNA form, the CDR3 reads TGTGCCACCAGTGACGCTGGGACAGGGGGCGCCTACAATGAGCAGTTCTTC.

This clonotype was counted ten times or more. This chain uses TRBV5-1 with TRBJ2-1; D gene unclear. Between the trimmed V and J ends, which lost 0 bases and 7 bases, there was a span of 8 bases. This CDR3 contains 13 residues. Germline V gives CDR1 SGHRS, CDR2 YFSETQ. The CDR3: CASSLGARNEQFF. DNA for the CDR3: TGCGCCAGCAGCTTGGGGGCTAGGAATGAGCAGTTCTTC.

The V call is TRBV7-9, the J call TRBJ2-7; 7 nucleotides match TRBD1. After removal of 4 bases from V and 2 bases from J, the junction contained 14 bases not matched to a gene. Germline loops: CDR1 SEHNR, CDR2 FQNEAQ (reference sequence). This CDR3 contains 17 residues. CDR3 amino acids: CASSSALRGPSTYEQYF. The CDR3 DNA sequence: TGTGCCAGCAGCTCGGCTTTAAGGGGGCCAAGTACCTACGAGCAGTACTTC.

This clonotype was observed at least ten times. The chain combines TRBV4-2 with TRBJ1-4; D unclear. Germline loops: CDR1 LGHNA, CDR2 YNFKEQ. Trimming took off 1 base at V and 8 bases at J, with 8 bases between the two ends. CDR3 length: 13 amino acids. The DNA of the CDR3 is TGTGCCAGCAGCCAAGGGGGAAAAGAAAAACTGTTTTTT. This gives the protein CASSQGGKEKLFF.

This clonotype has a count of ten or more. This rearrangement joins TRBV5-1 to TRBJ2-1; 9 nucleotides agree with TRBD2. The CDR3 covers 18 residues. Germline values: CDR1 SGHRS, CDR2 YFSETQ. Unmatched junction bases numbered 11, after V lost 4 bases and J lost 0 bases. The CDR3 bases are TGCGCCAGCAGCCCGACGATGATAGCGGGGGCCTCCTACAATGAGCAGTTCTTC. Encoded protein: CASSPTMIAGASYNEQFF.

V and J are TRBV3-1 and TRBJ2-5; 9 bases agree with TRBD2. The CDR3 contains 17 residues. Trimming at V came to 3 bases and at J to 5 bases, leaving 13 bases not matched to a gene. Germline CDR1 LGHDT, CDR2 YNNKEL (reference sequence). CDR3 sequence: CASSQLLSSGGWETQYF. CDR3 sequence (DNA): TGTGCCAGCAGCCAGCTCCTGTCCAGCGGGGGGTGGGAGACCCAGTACTTC.

In its sample, this clonotype was seen a few times. The rearrangement joins TRBV12-3 or TRBV12-4 to TRBJ2-1; the D is unclear. The CDR3 loop spans 12 amino acids. With 2 bases removed from V and 6 bases from J, the gap between germline ends came to 5 bases. The chain's CDR3 is CASSLPPNEQFF. The DNA for the CDR3 is TGTGCCAGCAGTTTACCCCCCAATGAGCAGTTCTTC.

In this sample, this clonotype turned up a few times. The chain joins TRBV7-9 to TRBJ2-1, with D tentatively TRBD2 (5 bases). The CDR3 contains 13 residues. The V end lost 3 bases, the J end lost 8 bases, and 11 bases lay between the germline ends. CDR1 and CDR2 from the germline V gene are SEHNR and FQNEAQ (reference sequence). The CDR3 nucleotides read TGTGCCAGCAGCTTTCTCCGGGAACATGAGCAGTTCTTC. Protein: CASSFLREHEQFF. Full variable domain (remainder filled in from reference TRBV7-9 and TRBJ2-1): DTGVSQNPRHKITKRGQNVTFRCDPISEHNRLYWYRQTLGQGPEFLTYFQNEAQLEKSRLLSDRFSAERPKGSFSTLEIQRTEQGDSAMYLCASSFLREHEQFFGPGTRLTVL.

The V call is TRBV5-5, the J call TRBJ2-7; TRBD1 aligns across 7 bases. J lost 4 bases, V lost 2 bases, and 3 bases had no gene match. Germline V gene sequence: CDR1 SGHKS, CDR2 YYEKEE (reference sequence). This CDR3 spans 13 amino acids. Written as DNA, the CDR3 is TGTGCCAGCAGCTTCACAGGGGAATACGAGCAGTACTTC. Amino acid sequence: CASSFTGEYEQYF.

V gene TRBV4-2 combines with J gene TRBJ2-2; possible D gene TRBD2, 6 bases. The CDR3 consists of 14 residues. Germline CDR1 is LGHNA and CDR2 is YNFKEQ. V was cut by 4 bases and J by 6 bases, with 12 bases left in between. DNA for the CDR3: TGTGCCAGCAGCCTTCGGGAGCAGGCCGGGGAGCTGTTTTTT. It encodes CASSLREQAGELFF.

The chain recombines TRBV12-3 or TRBV12-4 with TRBJ1-2; no reliable D call. CDR3 length equals 15 residues. Trimming took off 5 bases at V and 5 bases at J, with 18 bases between the two ends. The CDR3 nucleotides read TGTGCCAGCAGTCAAGTAGAGGTCGACCTATATGGCTACACCTTC. Amino acid sequence: CASSQVEVDLYGYTF.

This chain uses TRBV20-1 with TRBJ2-7, with 8 bases matching TRBD2. The germline V gene encodes CDR1 DFQATT and CDR2 SNEGSKA (reference sequence). This CDR3 region has 14 residues. V shed 1 base, J shed 0 bases, and the junction held 2 bases outside the gene matches. The CDR3 region has the DNA TGCAGTGCTAGAGCGGCGGGGGGCTCCTACGAGCAGTACTTC. The encoded protein is CSARAAGGSYEQYF.

This clonotype has more than one count but fewer than ten. This chain uses TRBV5-5 with TRBJ2-7; the D is unclear. Germline loops: CDR1 SGHKS, CDR2 YYEKEE (reference sequence). V dropped 6 bases and J dropped 5 bases, with 15 bases sitting between them. The CDR3 extends over 13 amino acids. Here the CDR3 DNA reads TGTGCCAGCACCCTTTGGGGAATGGACGAGCAGTACTTC. Translated, it gives CASTLWGMDEQYF.

The table lists this clonotype with a few counts. The V and J genes are TRBV5-6 and TRBJ2-3, with D possibly TRBD2 on 5 matching bases. The CDR3 has 17 residues. V was shortened by 0 bases and J by 2 bases, with 16 bases between the two germline ends. Germline lookup yields CDR1 SGHDT and CDR2 YYEEEE. CDR3 in amino acids: CASSLGPGIQNTDTQYF. CDR3 in DNA: TGTGCCAGCAGCTTGGGCCCGGGGATCCAAAACACAGATACGCAGTATTTT. Complete variable domain (other parts from reference TRBV5-6 and TRBJ2-3): DAGVTQSPTHLIKTRGQQVTLRCSPKSGHDTVSWYQQALGQGPQFIFQYYEEEERQRGNFPDRFSGHQFPNYSSELNVNALLLGDSALYLCASSLGPGIQNTDTQYFGPGTRLTVL.

This clonotype was found a few times. The chain employs TRBV7-9 and TRBJ1-1; D call uncertain. This CDR3 spans 15 amino acids. The germline V gene encodes CDR1 SEHNR and CDR2 FQNEAQ (reference sequence). V shed 5 bases and J shed 0 bases, with 13 bases lying between them. Written as DNA, the CDR3 is TGTGCCAGCAGCCCAGAAGGGTTCATGAACACTGAAGCTTTCTTT. It encodes CASSPEGFMNTEAFF.

The chain uses TRBV7-8 and TRBJ2-3; D gene uncertain. V was shortened by 6 bases and J by 0 bases, with 13 bases between the two germline ends. The CDR3 spans 15 residues. The germline CDR1 and CDR2 sequences are SGHVS and FQNEAQ. CDR3 amino acids: CASSTILTSTDTQYF. The CDR3 coding sequence is TGTGCCAGCAGTACGATATTAACTAGCACAGATACGCAGTATTTT.

CDR3 coding DNA: TGCGCCAGCAGCCAAGATGGGGGCACGGTAGCCAAAAACATTCAGTACTTC. As protein: CASSQDGGTVAKNIQYF. This chain uses TRBV4-3 with TRBJ2-4, with a tentative D call TRBD1 (6 bases). The CDR3 totals 17 residues. V was clipped by 0 bases and J by 0 bases, with 12 bases between them. Germline-derived CDR1 and CDR2 are LGHNA and YSLEER.

This clonotype appeared many times. The chain uses TRBV5-1 and TRBJ1-1; a possible D gene is TRBD1 (6 bases). The CDR3 covers 18 residues. Trimming left V 0 bases short and J 2 bases short, with 20 bases between. Germline values: CDR1 SGHRS, CDR2 YFSETQ. CDR3: CASSLAGGLRGGNTEAFF. As DNA, the CDR3 is TGCGCCAGCAGCTTGGCCGGAGGCCTTAGAGGGGGAAACACTGAAGCTTTCTTT.